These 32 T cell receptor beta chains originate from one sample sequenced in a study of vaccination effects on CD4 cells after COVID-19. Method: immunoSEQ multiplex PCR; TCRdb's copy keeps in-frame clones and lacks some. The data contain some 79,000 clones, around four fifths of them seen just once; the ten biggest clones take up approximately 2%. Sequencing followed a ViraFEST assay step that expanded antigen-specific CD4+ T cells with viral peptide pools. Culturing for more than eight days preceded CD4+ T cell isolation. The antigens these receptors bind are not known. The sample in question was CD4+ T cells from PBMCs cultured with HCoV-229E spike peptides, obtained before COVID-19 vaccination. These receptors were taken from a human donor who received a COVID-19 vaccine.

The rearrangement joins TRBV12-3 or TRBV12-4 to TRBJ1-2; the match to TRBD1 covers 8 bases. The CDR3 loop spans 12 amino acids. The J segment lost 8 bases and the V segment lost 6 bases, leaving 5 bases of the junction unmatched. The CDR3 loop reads CASSRDRLGYTF. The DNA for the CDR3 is TGTGCCAGCAGCCGGGACAGGCTCGGCTACACCTTC.

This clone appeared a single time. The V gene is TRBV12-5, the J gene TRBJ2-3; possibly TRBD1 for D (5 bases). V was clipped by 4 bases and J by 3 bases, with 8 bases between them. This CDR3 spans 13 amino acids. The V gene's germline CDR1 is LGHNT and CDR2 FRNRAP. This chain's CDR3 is CASGSSGTDTQYF. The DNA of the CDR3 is TGTGCTAGTGGTTCCTCAGGGACAGATACGCAGTATTTT.

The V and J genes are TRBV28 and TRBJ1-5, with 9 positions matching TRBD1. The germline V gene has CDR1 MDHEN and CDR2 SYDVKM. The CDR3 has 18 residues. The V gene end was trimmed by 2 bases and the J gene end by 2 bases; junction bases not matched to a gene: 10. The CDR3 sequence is CASSLQRDRVGGNQPQHF. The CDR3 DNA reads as TGTGCCAGCAGTTTACAACGGGACAGGGTGGGGGGCAATCAGCCCCAGCATTTT. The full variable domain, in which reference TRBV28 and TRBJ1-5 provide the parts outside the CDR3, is DVKVTQSSRYLVKRTGEKVFLECVQDMDHENMFWYRQDPGLGLRLIYFSYDVKMKEKGDIPEGYSVSREKKERFSLILESASTNQTSMYLCASSLQRDRVGGNQPQHFGDGTRLSIL.

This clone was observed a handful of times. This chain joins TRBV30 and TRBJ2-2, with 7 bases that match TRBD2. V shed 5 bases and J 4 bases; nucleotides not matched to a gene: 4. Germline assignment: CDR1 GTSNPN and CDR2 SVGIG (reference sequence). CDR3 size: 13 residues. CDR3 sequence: CAWRLAVTGELFF. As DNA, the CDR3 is TGTGCCTGGCGCCTAGCGGTCACCGGGGAGCTGTTTTTT.

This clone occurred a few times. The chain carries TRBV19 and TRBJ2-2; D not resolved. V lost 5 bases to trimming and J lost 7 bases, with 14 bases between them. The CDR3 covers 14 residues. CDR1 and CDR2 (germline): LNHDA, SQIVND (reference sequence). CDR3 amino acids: CASSARALGGELFF. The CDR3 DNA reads TGTGCCAGTAGTGCCCGGGCCCTTGGCGGGGAGCTGTTTTTT. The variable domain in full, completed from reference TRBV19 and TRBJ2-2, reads DGGITQSPKYLFRKEGQNVTLSCEQNLNHDAMYWYRQDPGQGLRLIYYSQIVNDFQKGDIAEGYSVSREKKESFPLTVTSAQKNPTAFYLCASSARALGGELFFGEGSRLTVL.

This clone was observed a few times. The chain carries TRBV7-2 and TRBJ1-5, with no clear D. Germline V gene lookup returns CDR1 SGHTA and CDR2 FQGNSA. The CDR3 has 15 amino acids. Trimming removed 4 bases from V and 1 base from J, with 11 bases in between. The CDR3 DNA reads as TGTGCCAGCAGCTCATACGGACGGAGCAATCAGCCCCAGCATTTT. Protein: CASSSYGRSNQPQHF.

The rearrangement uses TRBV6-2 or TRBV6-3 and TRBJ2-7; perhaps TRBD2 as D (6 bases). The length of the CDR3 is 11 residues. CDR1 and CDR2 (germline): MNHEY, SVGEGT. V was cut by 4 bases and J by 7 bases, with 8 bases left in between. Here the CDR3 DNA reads TGTGCCAGCAGTTTAGGAGGGGAGCAGTACGTC. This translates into CASSLGGEQYV.

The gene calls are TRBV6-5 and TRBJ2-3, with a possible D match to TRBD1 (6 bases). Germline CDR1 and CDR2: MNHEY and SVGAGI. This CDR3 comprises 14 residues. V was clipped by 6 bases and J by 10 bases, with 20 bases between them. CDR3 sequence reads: CASRTWDNLRAQYF. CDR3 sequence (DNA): TGTGCCAGCAGAACCTGGGACAACTTGCGGGCGCAGTATTTT.

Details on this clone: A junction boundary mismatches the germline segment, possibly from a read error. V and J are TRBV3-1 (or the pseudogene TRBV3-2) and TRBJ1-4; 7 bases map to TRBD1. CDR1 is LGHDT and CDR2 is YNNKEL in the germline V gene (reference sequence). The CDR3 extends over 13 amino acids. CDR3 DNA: TGTGCCAGCAGCGTAGGGGGCTTGGGAAAAACTGTTTTT. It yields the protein CASSVGGLGKTVF.

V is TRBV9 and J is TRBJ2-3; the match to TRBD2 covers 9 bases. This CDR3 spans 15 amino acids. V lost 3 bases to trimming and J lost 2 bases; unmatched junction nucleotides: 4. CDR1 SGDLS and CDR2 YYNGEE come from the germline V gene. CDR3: CASSARLAVTDTQYF. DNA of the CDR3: TGTGCCAGCAGCGCCCGACTAGCGGTCACAGATACGCAGTATTTT.

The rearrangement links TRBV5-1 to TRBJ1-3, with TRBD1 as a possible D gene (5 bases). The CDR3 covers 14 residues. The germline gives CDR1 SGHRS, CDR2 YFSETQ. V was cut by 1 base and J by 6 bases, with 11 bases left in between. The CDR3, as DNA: TGCGCCAGCAGCTTGTCGGGGCAGGAAAACACCATATATTTT. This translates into CASSLSGQENTIYF.

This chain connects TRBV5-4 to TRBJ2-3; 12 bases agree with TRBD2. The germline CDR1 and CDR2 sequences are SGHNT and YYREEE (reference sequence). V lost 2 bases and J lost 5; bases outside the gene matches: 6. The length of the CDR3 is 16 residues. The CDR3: CASSLTGTSGRDTQYF. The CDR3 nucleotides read TGTGCCAGCAGCTTAACCGGGACTAGCGGGCGAGATACGCAGTATTTT.

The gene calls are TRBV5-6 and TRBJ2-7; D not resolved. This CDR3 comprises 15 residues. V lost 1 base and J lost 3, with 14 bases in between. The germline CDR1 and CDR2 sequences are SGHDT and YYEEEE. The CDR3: CASSLLARANYEQYV. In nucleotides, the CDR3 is TGTGCCAGCAGCTTGCTGGCACGGGCGAACTACGAGCAGTACGTC.

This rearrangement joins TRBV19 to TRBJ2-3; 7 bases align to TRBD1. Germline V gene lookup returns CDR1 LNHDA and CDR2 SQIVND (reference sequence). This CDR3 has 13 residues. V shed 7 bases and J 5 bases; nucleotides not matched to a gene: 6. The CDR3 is CASTTGAGDTQYF. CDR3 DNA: TGTGCCAGTACCACAGGGGCGGGAGATACGCAGTATTTT.

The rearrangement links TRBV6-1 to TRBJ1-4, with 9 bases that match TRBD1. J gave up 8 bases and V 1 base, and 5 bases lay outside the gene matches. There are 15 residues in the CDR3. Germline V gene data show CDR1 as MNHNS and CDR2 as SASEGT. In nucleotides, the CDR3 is TGTGCCAGCAGTGAAGGGGACAGGGACGTCGAAAAACTGTTTTTT. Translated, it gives CASSEGDRDVEKLFF.

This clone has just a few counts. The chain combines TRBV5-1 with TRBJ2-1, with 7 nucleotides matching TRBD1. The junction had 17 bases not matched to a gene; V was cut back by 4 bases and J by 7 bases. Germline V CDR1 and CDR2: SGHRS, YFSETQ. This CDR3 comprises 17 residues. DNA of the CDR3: TGCGCCAGCAGCATAGCAAGACAGGGAGCAAGTGTGAATGAGCAGTTCTTC. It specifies CASSIARQGASVNEQFF.

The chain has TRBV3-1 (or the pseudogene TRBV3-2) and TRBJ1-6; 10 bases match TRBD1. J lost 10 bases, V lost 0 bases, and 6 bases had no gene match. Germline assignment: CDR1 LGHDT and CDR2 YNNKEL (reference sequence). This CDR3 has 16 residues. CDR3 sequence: CASSQDRGQGTSPLHF. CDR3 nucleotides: TGTGCCAGCAGCCAAGATAGGGGACAGGGGACATCACCCCTCCACTTT.

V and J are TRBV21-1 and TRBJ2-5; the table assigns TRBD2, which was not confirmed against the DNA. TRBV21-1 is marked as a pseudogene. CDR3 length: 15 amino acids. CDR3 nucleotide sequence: TGTGCCAGCAGCAAAGCGCCGAGGGTCCAAGAGACCCAGTACTTC. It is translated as CASSKAPRVQETQYF.

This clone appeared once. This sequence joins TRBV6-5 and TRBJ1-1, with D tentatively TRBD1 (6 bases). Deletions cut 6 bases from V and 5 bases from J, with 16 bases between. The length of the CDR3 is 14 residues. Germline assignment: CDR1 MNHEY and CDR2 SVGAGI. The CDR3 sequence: CASSPGQSRTEAFF. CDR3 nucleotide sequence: TGTGCCAGCAGCCCGGGACAATCGAGAACTGAAGCTTTCTTT.

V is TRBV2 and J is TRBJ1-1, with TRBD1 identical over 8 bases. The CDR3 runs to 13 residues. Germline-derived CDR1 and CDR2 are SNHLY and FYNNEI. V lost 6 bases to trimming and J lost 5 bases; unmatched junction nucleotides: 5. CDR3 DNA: TGTGCCAGCAGCTCCAGGGGGCAGACTGAAGCTTTCTTT. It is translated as CASSSRGQTEAFF.

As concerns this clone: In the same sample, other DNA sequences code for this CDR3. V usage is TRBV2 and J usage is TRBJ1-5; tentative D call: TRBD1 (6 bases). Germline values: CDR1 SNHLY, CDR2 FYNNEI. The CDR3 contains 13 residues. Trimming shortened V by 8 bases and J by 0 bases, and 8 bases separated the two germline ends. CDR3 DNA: TGTGCCAGCTCAGGGGATAGCAATCAGCCCCAGCATTTT. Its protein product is CASSGDSNQPQHF. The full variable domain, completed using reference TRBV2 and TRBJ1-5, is EPEVTQTPSHQVTQMGQEVILRCVPISNHLYFYWYRQILGQKVEFLVSFYNNEISEKSEIFDDQFSVERPDGSNFTLKIRSTKLEDSAMYFCASSGDSNQPQHFGDGTRLSIL.

CDR3 protein: CASSYLGEDTEAFF. The CDR3 DNA follows: TGTGCCAGCAGTTACTTGGGGGAGGATACTGAAGCTTTCTTT. The chain couples TRBV6-5 to TRBJ1-1, with a weak D call TRBD1 (5 bases). The CDR3 contains 14 residues. Deletions cut 1 base from V and 5 bases from J, with 11 bases between. From germline, CDR1 is MNHEY and CDR2 SVGAGI.

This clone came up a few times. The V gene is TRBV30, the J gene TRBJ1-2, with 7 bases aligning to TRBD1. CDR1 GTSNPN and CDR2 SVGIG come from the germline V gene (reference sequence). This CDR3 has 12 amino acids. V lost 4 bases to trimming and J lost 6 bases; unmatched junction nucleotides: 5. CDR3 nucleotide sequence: TGTGCCTGGACTCTGACAGGGAATGGCTACACCTTC. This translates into CAWTLTGNGYTF.

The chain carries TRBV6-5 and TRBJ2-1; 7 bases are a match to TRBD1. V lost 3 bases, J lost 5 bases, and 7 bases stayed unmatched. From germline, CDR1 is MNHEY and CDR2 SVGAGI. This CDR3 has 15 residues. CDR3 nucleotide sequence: TGTGCCAGCAGTTATGGCCGGGACAGAGACAATGAGCAGTTCTTC. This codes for CASSYGRDRDNEQFF.

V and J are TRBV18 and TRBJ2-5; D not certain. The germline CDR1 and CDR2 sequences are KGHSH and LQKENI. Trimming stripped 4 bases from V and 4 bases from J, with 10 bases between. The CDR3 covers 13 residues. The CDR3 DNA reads TGTGCCAGCTCACAAACAAAAGGAGAGACCCAGTACTTC. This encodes CASSQTKGETQYF.

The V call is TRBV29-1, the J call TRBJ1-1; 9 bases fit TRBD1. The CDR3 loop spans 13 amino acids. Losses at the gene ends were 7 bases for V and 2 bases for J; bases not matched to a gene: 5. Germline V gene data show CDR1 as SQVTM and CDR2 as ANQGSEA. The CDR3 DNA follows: TGCAGCGCCTGGGACAGGGCAAACACTGAAGCTTTCTTT. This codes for CSAWDRANTEAFF. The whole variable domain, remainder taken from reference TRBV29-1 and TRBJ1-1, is SAVISQKPSRDICQRGTSLTIQCQVDSQVTMMFWYRQQPGQSLTLIATANQGSEATYESGFVIDKFPISRPNLTFSTLTVSNMSPEDSSIYLCSAWDRANTEAFFGQGTRLTVV.

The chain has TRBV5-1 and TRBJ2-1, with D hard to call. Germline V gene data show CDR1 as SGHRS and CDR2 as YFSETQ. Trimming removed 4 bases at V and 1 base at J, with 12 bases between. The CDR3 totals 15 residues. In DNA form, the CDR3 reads TGCGCCAGCAGCAAGGTTCAGGAGTCCTACAATGAGCAGTTCTTC. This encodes CASSKVQESYNEQFF.

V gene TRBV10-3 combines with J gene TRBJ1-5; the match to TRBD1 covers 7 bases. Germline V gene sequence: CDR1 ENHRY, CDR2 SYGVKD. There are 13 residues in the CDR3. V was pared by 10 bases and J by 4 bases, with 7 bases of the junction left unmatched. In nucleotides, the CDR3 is TGTGCCAGCGGACAGGATTTGAATCAGCCCCAGCATTTT. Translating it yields CASGQDLNQPQHF.

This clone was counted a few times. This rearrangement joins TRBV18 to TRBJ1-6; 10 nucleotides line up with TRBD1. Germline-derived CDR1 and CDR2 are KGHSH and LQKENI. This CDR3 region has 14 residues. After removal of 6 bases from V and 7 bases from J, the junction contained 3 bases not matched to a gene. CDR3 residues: CASSPGQGNSPLHF. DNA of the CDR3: TGTGCCAGCTCTCCGGGACAGGGGAATTCACCCCTCCACTTT.

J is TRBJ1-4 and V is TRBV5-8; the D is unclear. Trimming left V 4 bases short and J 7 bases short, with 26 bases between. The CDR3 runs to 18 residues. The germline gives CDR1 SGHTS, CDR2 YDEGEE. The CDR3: CASSPGKTPGGSSEKLFF. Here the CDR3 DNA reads TGTGCCAGCAGCCCGGGGAAGACACCTGGAGGGTCTAGTGAAAAACTGTTTTTT.

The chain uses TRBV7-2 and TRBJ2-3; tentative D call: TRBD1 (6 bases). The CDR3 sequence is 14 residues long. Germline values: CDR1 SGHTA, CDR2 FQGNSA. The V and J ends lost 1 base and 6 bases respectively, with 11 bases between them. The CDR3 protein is CASSLVGALDTQYF. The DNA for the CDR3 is TGTGCCAGCAGCTTAGTGGGGGCGCTGGATACGCAGTATTTT.

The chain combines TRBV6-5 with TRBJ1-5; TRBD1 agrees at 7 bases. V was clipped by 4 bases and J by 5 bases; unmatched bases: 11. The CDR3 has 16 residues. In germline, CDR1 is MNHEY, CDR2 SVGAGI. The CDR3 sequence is CASSFRGRDRDQPQHF. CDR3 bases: TGTGCCAGCAGTTTCCGAGGCCGGGACAGAGATCAGCCCCAGCATTTT.